This entry is about one TCR beta chain. Its target is not known. Germline CDR1 reads LNHDA; CDR2 reads SQIVND (reference sequence). The CDR3 is 13 amino acids. The germline V and J ends were trimmed by 1 base and 5 bases, with 8 bases remaining between them. Investigators prepared the TCR beta libraries by applying iRepertoire HTBI primers and Arm-PCR of CDR3 regions. MiXCR, run by TCRdb on the multiplex PCR reads, gives a single entry per CDR3 protein. The sample lists 350,000 to 500,000 distinct CDR3 sequences, 11% to 15% occurring once. The data are from a study of regulatory T cells in long-lasting Graves disease. Looking at the study overall: Antithyroid drugs had been given to newly diagnosed Graves' patients for under 3 months.

Documented time point: newly diagnosed GD, antithyroid drugs for less than 3 months. The TCR library was prepared using RNA isolated from PBMCs. Nine milliliters of peripheral blood went into EDTA tubes. Findings and caveats of the study: Repertoires from persistent disease leaned toward TRBV28, TRBJ1-2 and TRBJ2-5.

The same sample was also used in a study of T cells in Graves' hyperthyroidism and ophthalmopathy. From that report: In the blood, most expanded thyroid clonotypes above 0.001 appeared as well.

This receptor was obtained from a woman aged 45-65 years with Graves disease. The V and J genes are TRBV19 and TRBJ1-1; the D is unclear. The sample in question was peripheral blood mononuclear cells (PBMCs), obtained at new diagnosis, from a patient treated with antithyroid drugs. DNA for the CDR3: TGTGCCAGTAGTATAGTTCAGCGGACTGAAGCTTTCTTT. This sequence encodes CASSIVQRTEAFF. Full variable domain (outside the CDR3, taken from reference TRBV19 and TRBJ1-1): DGGITQSPKYLFRKEGQNVTLSCEQNLNHDAMYWYRQDPGQGLRLIYYSQIVNDFQKGDIAEGYSVSREKKESFPLTVTSAQKNPTAFYLCASSIVQRTEAFFGQGTRLTVV.